These 3 T cell receptor beta chains originate from one sample sequenced in a study of blood T cell repertoires in COVID-19. Assay: immunoSEQ multiplex PCR; the TCRdb copy retains only in-frame clones and omits some. The sample yields 200,000 to 250,000 clones, around nine tenths seen once. Sequenced input: peripheral blood. The receptor set was obtained from a woman aged 55-70 years with acute or convalescent COVID-19.

V usage is TRBV29-1 and J usage is TRBJ1-2; maybe TRBD1 (6 bases). Trimming cost V 7 bases and J 4 bases, with 19 bases left between them. The CDR3 has 14 amino acids. Per germline, CDR1 SQVTM and CDR2 ANQGSEA. Here the CDR3 reads CSAPDSRGSYGYTF. CDR3 coding DNA: TGCAGCGCTCCGGACAGTCGGGGTTCCTATGGCTACACCTTC. Together with reference TRBV29-1 and TRBJ1-2, the CDR3 gives the full variable domain: SAVISQKPSRDICQRGTSLTIQCQVDSQVTMMFWYRQQPGQSLTLIATANQGSEATYESGFVIDKFPISRPNLTFSTLTVSNMSPEDSSIYLCSAPDSRGSYGYTFGSGTRLTVV.

The chain couples TRBV6-4 to TRBJ2-5; 9 bases match TRBD2. V lost 2 bases and J lost 1; bases outside the gene matches: 2. This CDR3 has 15 residues. The germline V gene encodes CDR1 MRHNA and CDR2 SNTAGT. For the CDR3, the DNA is TGTGCCAGCAGTGACCGGCGGGGGGGCCAAGAGACCCAGTACTTC. Its translation is CASSDRRGGQETQYF.

V and J are TRBV23-1 and TRBJ2-1; 10 positions match TRBD2. TRBV23-1 is sorted into the ORF group, with uncertain function. This CDR3 region has 18 residues. Germline trimming cut 0 bases from V and 6 bases from J; bases unmatched to any gene: 11. CDR3 DNA: TGCGCCAGCAGTCAATCGGGGACTAGCGAGGGTCCGGGCAATGAGCAGTTCTTC. It is translated as CASSQSGTSEGPGNEQFF.